These 27 T cell receptor beta chains were all obtained from the same sample, sequenced in a study of Ad26.COV2.S vaccination and SARS-CoV-2 variants. Sequencing used immunoSEQ multiplex PCR; TCRdb keeps in-frame clones, though not all of them. The sample lists some 190,000 clones; roughly 87% were seen once. This specimen consisted of peripheral blood, obtained after recovery from COVID-19. The receptors stem from a human donor who had recovered from COVID-19.

This clone was observed a handful of times. V is TRBV5-5 and J is TRBJ2-7; no firm D call. The germline V and J ends were trimmed by 2 bases and 6 bases, with 6 bases remaining between them. This CDR3 has 11 amino acids. Germline CDR1 is SGHKS and CDR2 is YYEKEE (reference sequence). The CDR3 reads CASSFLGEQYF. DNA for the CDR3: TGTGCCAGCAGCTTCTTAGGCGAGCAGTACTTC.

V is TRBV19 and J is TRBJ1-1; no clear D gene. Germline values: CDR1 LNHDA, CDR2 SQIVND (reference sequence). Trimming stripped 0 bases from V and 10 bases from J, with 12 bases between. This CDR3 is built from 13 residues. CDR3 residues: CASSIEAPRAAFF. CDR3 DNA: TGTGCCAGTAGTATAGAGGCCCCGCGGGCAGCTTTCTTT.

The chain employs TRBV9 and TRBJ2-5; D perhaps matches TRBD2 (5 bases). The CDR3 has 15 amino acids. The germline V and J ends were trimmed by 1 base and 5 bases, with 15 bases remaining between them. Germline V CDR1 and CDR2: SGDLS, YYNGEE. Here the CDR3 DNA reads TGTGCCAGCAGCGTACTAGGCGTCCCGGGGGAGACCCAGTACTTC. It translates to CASSVLGVPGETQYF.

This chain links TRBV6-6 with TRBJ2-3; 8 bases fit TRBD1. The CDR3 covers 13 residues. The ends lost 6 bases at V and 1 base at J; junction bases unmatched: 0. Germline values: CDR1 MNHNY, CDR2 SVGAGI (reference sequence). The CDR3 protein is CASRDRGTDTQYF. In DNA, the CDR3 is TGTGCCAGCAGGGACAGGGGCACAGATACGCAGTATTTT.

A word on this clone: The sample holds other DNA sequences that translate to the same CDR3. This chain links TRBV18 with TRBJ2-7; D remains ambiguous. CDR3 length: 12 amino acids. In germline, CDR1 is KGHSH, CDR2 LQKENI. The germline V and J ends were trimmed by 6 bases and 4 bases, with 10 bases remaining between them. CDR3: CASSPVGYEQYF. CDR3 nucleotides: TGTGCCAGCTCTCCGGTCGGGTACGAGCAGTACTTC. The variable domain in full, completed from reference TRBV18 and TRBJ2-7, reads NAGVMQNPRHLVRRRGQEARLRCSPMKGHSHVYWYRQLPEEGLKFMVYLQKENIIDESGMPKERFSAEFPKEGPSILRIQQVVRGDSAAYFCASSPVGYEQYFGPGTRLTVT.

The V gene is TRBV10-3, the J gene TRBJ2-1, with 9 bases that match TRBD1. J lost 9 bases, V lost 4 bases, and 10 bases had no gene match. The CDR3 has 15 residues. Germline V gene sequence: CDR1 ENHRY, CDR2 SYGVKD. In DNA form, the CDR3 reads TGTGCCATCAGTGCGACACCAACAGGGGGCACTGAGCAGTTCTTC. Its protein product is CAISATPTGGTEQFF.

This chain links TRBV3-1 (or the pseudogene TRBV3-2) with TRBJ2-3; no clear D. The CDR3 covers 17 residues. Looked up from germline, CDR1 is LGHDT and CDR2 is YNNKEL (reference sequence). Trimming cost V 1 base and J 0 bases, with 14 bases left between them. Here the CDR3 reads CASSQVVRETSTDTQYF. The CDR3 region has the DNA TGTGCCAGCAGCCAAGTTGTAAGGGAAACTAGCACAGATACGCAGTATTTT.

The gene calls are TRBV2 and TRBJ1-4, with D possibly being TRBD1 (5 bases). The V gene lost 6 bases and the J gene lost 0 bases, with 20 bases spanning the gap. The germline CDR1 and CDR2 sequences are SNHLY and FYNNEI. The CDR3 has 18 amino acids. CDR3 in amino acids: CASRAGLTHFATNEKLFF. CDR3 nucleotide sequence: TGTGCCAGCAGGGCAGGGTTGACACACTTTGCAACTAATGAAAAACTGTTTTTT.

This chain joins TRBV6-5 and TRBJ2-6; D perhaps matches TRBD2 (5 bases). Germline CDR1 is MNHEY and CDR2 is SVGAGI. The CDR3 length is 16 residues. Deletions cut 0 bases from V and 6 bases from J, with 12 bases between. The CDR3 loop is CASSYSRVLQANVLTF. For the CDR3, the DNA is TGTGCCAGCAGTTACTCGAGGGTACTACAGGCCAACGTCCTGACTTTC.

V and J are TRBV7-2 and TRBJ1-6; no clear D gene. The ends were cut back, 2 bases at V and 5 bases at J, with 7 bases in the middle. The CDR3 length is 14 residues. Germline V gives CDR1 SGHTA, CDR2 FQGNSA. This CDR3 is CASSLLQDNSPLHF. The CDR3 coding sequence is TGTGCCAGCAGCTTACTCCAGGATAATTCACCCCTCCACTTT.

The rearrangement joins TRBV30 to TRBJ2-5; D may be TRBD1 (6 bases). Germline assignment: CDR1 GTSNPN and CDR2 SVGIG (reference sequence). V was cut by 4 bases and J by 0 bases, with 9 bases left in between. This CDR3 has 13 amino acids. CDR3 sequence reads: CAWIRDNQETQYF. The CDR3 coding sequence is TGTGCCTGGATCCGGGACAACCAAGAGACCCAGTACTTC.

The chain links TRBV7-2 to TRBJ1-6; 10 positions match TRBD1. V dropped 5 bases and J dropped 7; count of bases not matched to a gene: 14. This CDR3 has 18 amino acids. Germline V gene lookup returns CDR1 SGHTA and CDR2 FQGNSA. The CDR3 nucleotides read TGTGCCAGCAGCCCATTTACCGGGACAGGGGACCGGAATTCACCCCTCCACTTT. Translated, it gives CASSPFTGTGDRNSPLHF.

V usage is TRBV28 and J usage is TRBJ1-2; D is possibly TRBD1 (5 bases). The V and J ends lost 4 bases and 4 bases respectively, with 10 bases between them. This CDR3 is built from 13 residues. Germline V CDR1 and CDR2: MDHEN, SYDVKM. CDR3 residues: CASSYPGTYGYTF. DNA for the CDR3: TGTGCCAGCAGTTACCCAGGGACCTATGGCTACACCTTC.

Here the CDR3 DNA reads TGTGCCAGCAGACCCTCCTTGGACAGGGGCCAGATTTACGAGCAGTACTTC. This sequence encodes CASRPSLDRGQIYEQYF. This chain connects TRBV28 to TRBJ2-7; TRBD1 aligns across 9 bases. Per the germline V gene, CDR1 is MDHEN and CDR2 is SYDVKM. J lost 4 bases, V lost 6 bases, and 16 bases had no gene match. The CDR3 is 17 amino acids.

The CDR3 DNA reads as TGTGCCAGCAGTGAAAAGTCCGAAACAGATACGCAGTATTTT. It specifies CASSEKSETDTQYF. This chain uses TRBV2 with TRBJ2-3; D is ambiguous. This CDR3 is 14 amino acids long. The germline V gene has CDR1 SNHLY and CDR2 FYNNEI. Trimming shortened V by 2 bases and J by 3 bases, and 9 bases separated the two germline ends.

The rearrangement links TRBV30 to TRBJ2-1; 8 bases agree with TRBD2. The trim removed 2 bases at V and 3 bases at J, leaving 3 bases unmatched. CDR3 length equals 14 residues. Germline values: CDR1 GTSNPN, CDR2 SVGIG (reference sequence). The CDR3 sequence is CAWSMTSVYNEQFF. The CDR3 DNA reads as TGTGCCTGGAGTATGACTAGCGTCTACAATGAGCAGTTCTTC.

For this clone: The same CDR3 is also encoded by other DNA sequences in this sample. DNA for the CDR3: TGTGCCAGCAGTTACTCGACAGGGGAACTGAACACTGAAGCTTTCTTT. This encodes CASSYSTGELNTEAFF. This chain connects TRBV6-5 to TRBJ1-1; 8 nucleotides agree with TRBD1. CDR3 length: 16 amino acids. CDR1 is MNHEY, CDR2 SVGAGI, per germline. V dropped 0 bases and J dropped 0; count of bases not matched to a gene: 3.

This sequence joins TRBV6-5 and TRBJ1-1; D unresolved. Germline lookup yields CDR1 MNHEY and CDR2 SVGAGI. This CDR3 region has 14 residues. V lost 2 bases and J 1 base, leaving 8 bases between the germline ends. This CDR3 reads CASSYSPKNTEAFF. Written as DNA, the CDR3 is TGTGCCAGCAGTTACAGTCCGAAGAACACTGAAGCTTTCTTT.

The rearrangement uses TRBV7-8 and TRBJ1-5; D is undetermined. Trimming shortened V by 3 bases and J by 1 base, and 7 bases separated the two germline ends. Germline CDR1 and CDR2: SGHVS and FQNEAQ. The CDR3 totals 14 residues. The CDR3 DNA reads as TGTGCCAGCAGCTTTCAAGCGAGCAATCAGCCCCAGCATTTT. It specifies CASSFQASNQPQHF.

The chain couples TRBV5-1 to TRBJ2-3; a possible D gene is TRBD1 (6 bases). There are 16 residues in the CDR3. Germline-derived CDR1 and CDR2 are SGHRS and YFSETQ. V lost 0 bases and J 1 base, leaving 12 bases between the germline ends. The CDR3 DNA sequence: TGCGCCAGCAGCTTGGTAGGGGGAGTAGGCACAGATACGCAGTATTTT. Translating gives CASSLVGGVGTDTQYF.

V and J are TRBV15 and TRBJ2-1; tentative D call: TRBD2 (7 bases). The V end was cut by 2 bases, the J end by 4 bases, with 12 bases between. Looked up from germline, CDR1 is LNHNV and CDR2 is YYDKDF (reference sequence). The CDR3 loop spans 15 amino acids. The CDR3 spells CATSRQGGGYNEQFF. DNA for the CDR3: TGTGCCACCAGCAGACAGGGAGGGGGTTACAATGAGCAGTTCTTC.

The genes are TRBV7-9 and TRBJ2-2; the D call may be TRBD1 or TRBD2 (6 bases each). Trimming took 7 bases from V and 4 from J, leaving 16 bases between them. The V gene's germline CDR1 is SEHNR and CDR2 FQNEAQ (reference sequence). There are 15 residues in the CDR3. This chain's CDR3 is CASIPRGGLTGELFF. CDR3 DNA: TGTGCCAGCATCCCCCGTGGGGGGCTCACCGGGGAGCTGTTTTTT.

The chain employs TRBV11-3 and TRBJ2-3; D not certain. The CDR3 loop spans 14 amino acids. Germline-derived CDR1 and CDR2 are SGHNT and YENEEA. V was pared by 5 bases and J by 0 bases, with 9 bases between. Here the CDR3 DNA reads TGTGCCAGCAGCCCCGTAGCTAGCACAGATACGCAGTATTTT. Protein product: CASSPVASTDTQYF.

This clone was observed a single time. The V call is TRBV7-9, the J call TRBJ2-7; possibly TRBD2 for D (5 bases). This CDR3 spans 12 amino acids. Germline CDR1 and CDR2: SEHNR and FQNEAQ (reference sequence). Trimming stripped 3 bases from V and 3 bases from J, with 6 bases between. The CDR3 sequence is CASSFRGYEQYF. For the CDR3, the DNA is TGTGCCAGCAGCTTTCGGGGCTACGAGCAGTACTTC. Full variable domain (missing parts from reference TRBV7-9 and TRBJ2-7): DTGVSQNPRHKITKRGQNVTFRCDPISEHNRLYWYRQTLGQGPEFLTYFQNEAQLEKSRLLSDRFSAERPKGSFSTLEIQRTEQGDSAMYLCASSFRGYEQYFGPGTRLTVT.

This chain links TRBV5-1 with TRBJ2-3; TRBD2 is a possible D gene (6 bases). Germline CDR1 is SGHRS and CDR2 is YFSETQ. V shed 4 bases and J shed 6 bases, with 18 bases lying between them. The CDR3 runs to 15 residues. The CDR3 DNA reads TGCGCCAGCAGCGATCCGGGACTCGGGTGGGATACGCAGTATTTT. Amino acids: CASSDPGLGWDTQYF.

V usage is TRBV28 and J usage is TRBJ2-7; D possibly matches TRBD1 or TRBD2 (5 bases each). The CDR3 length is 17 residues. Germline V gene lookup returns CDR1 MDHEN and CDR2 SYDVKM. V gave up 1 base and J gave up 3 bases, with 19 bases separating them. The chain's CDR3 is CASSLSPRGGSLYEQYF. The CDR3 DNA follows: TGTGCCAGCAGTTTATCCCCTAGGGGCGGGTCCCTCTACGAGCAGTACTTC.

This clone has a single count. The chain is built from TRBV7-9 and TRBJ2-5; possible D gene TRBD2, 6 bases. Trimming took 5 bases from V and 5 from J, leaving 15 bases between them. CDR3 size: 14 residues. Germline-derived CDR1 and CDR2 are SEHNR and FQNEAQ (reference sequence). The CDR3 here is CASSQRRDGETQYF. The DNA of the CDR3 is TGTGCCAGCAGCCAACGGCGGGACGGGGAGACCCAGTACTTC.